This T cell receptor (beta chain) derives from a study of blood T cell repertoires in COVID-19. Assay: immunoSEQ multiplex PCR; the TCRdb copy retains only in-frame clones and omits some. The sample has fewer than 250,000 clones, approximately 87% seen once; the top ten hold 2.6%. V shed 4 bases and J shed 1 base, with 20 bases lying between them. The CDR3 loop spans 17 amino acids. The germline CDR1 and CDR2 sequences are MRHNA and SNTAGT. The sequence was obtained from a woman in her 70s with active or convalescent COVID-19. Sequencing was carried out using peripheral blood. The chain uses TRBV6-4 and TRBJ2-7; possible D gene TRBD1, 5 bases. For the CDR3, the DNA is TGTGCCAGCAGTGCCCATCAACCTTCAGGGTTTTCCTACGAGCAGTACTTC. Translation: CASSAHQPSGFSYEQYF.